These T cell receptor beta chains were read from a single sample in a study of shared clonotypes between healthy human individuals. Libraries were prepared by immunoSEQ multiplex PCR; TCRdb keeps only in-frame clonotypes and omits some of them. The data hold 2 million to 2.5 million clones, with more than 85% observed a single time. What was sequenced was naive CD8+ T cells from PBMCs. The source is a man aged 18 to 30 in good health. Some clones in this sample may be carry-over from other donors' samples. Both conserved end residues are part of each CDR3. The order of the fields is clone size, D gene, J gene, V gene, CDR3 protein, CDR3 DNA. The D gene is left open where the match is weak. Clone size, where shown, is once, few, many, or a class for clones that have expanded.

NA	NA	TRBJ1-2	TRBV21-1	CASSPDRRQGYGYTF	TGTGCCAGCAGCCCCGACCGCCGACAGGGCTATGGCTACACCTTC
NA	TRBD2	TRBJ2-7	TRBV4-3	CASSQGLAGWAEQYF	TGCGCCAGCAGCCAGGGACTAGCGGGGTGGGCGGAGCAGTACTTC
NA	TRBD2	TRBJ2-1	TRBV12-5	CASGIAGVEQFF	TGTGCTAGTGGTATAGCGGGAGTTGAGCAGTTCTTC
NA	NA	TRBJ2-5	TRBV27	CASSSVPAWLPETQYF	TGTGCCAGCAGTTCCGTCCCCGCCTGGTTACCAGAGACCCAGTACTTC
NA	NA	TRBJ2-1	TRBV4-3	CASSQDRGSYNEQFF	TGCGCCAGCAGCCAAGATCGAGGGAGCTACAATGAGCAGTTCTTC
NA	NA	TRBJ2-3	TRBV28	CASSRPTLLPTPSTDTQYF	TGTGCCAGCAGCCGACCAACTTTACTCCCCACCCCTAGCACAGATACGCAGTATTTT
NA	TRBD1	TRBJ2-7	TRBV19	CASSWGQGAYEQYF	TGTGCCAGTAGTTGGGGACAGGGGGCCTACGAGCAGTACTTC
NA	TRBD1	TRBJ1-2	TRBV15	CATSRDRETGGGRLYGYTF	TGTGCCACCAGCAGAGACCGAGAGACAGGGGGCGGGCGACTATATGGCTACACCTTC
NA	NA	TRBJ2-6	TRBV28	CASSLFPGPSGANVLTF	TGTGCCAGCAGTTTATTCCCGGGACCCTCTGGGGCCAACGTCCTGACTTTC
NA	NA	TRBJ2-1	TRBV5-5	CASSLGQYNEQFF	TGTGCCAGCAGCTTGGGACAATACAATGAGCAGTTCTTC
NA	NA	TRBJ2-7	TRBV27	CASGLLSGYGAYEQYF	TGTGCCAGCGGCCTCCTCAGCGGGTATGGTGCCTACGAGCAGTACTTC
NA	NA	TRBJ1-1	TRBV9	CASSADDRHMNTEAFF	TGTGCCAGCAGCGCAGACGACAGGCACATGAACACTGAAGCTTTCTTT
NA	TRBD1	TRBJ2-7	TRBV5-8	CASSLLQGKEQYF	TGTGCCAGCAGCTTGTTACAGGGGAAAGAGCAGTACTTC
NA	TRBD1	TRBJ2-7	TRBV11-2	CASSLATWGTGTHEQYF	TGTGCCAGCAGCTTAGCCACCTGGGGGACAGGGACCCACGAGCAGTACTTC
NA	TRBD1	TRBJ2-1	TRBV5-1	CASQGASLNEQFF	TGCGCCAGCCAGGGGGCCTCCCTCAATGAGCAGTTCTTC
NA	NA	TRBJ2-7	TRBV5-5	CASSPWGLDYEQYF	TGTGCCAGCAGCCCCTGGGGCCTAGACTACGAGCAGTACTTC
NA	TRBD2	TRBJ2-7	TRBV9	CASSVASGGYSYEQYF	TGTGCCAGCAGCGTGGCTAGCGGGGGCTACTCCTACGAGCAGTACTTC
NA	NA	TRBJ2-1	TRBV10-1	CASSEKTWKEQFF	TGCGCCAGCAGCGAAAAAACATGGAAAGAGCAGTTCTTC
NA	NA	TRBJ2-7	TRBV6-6	CASSYTSLGASYEQYF	TGTGCCAGCAGTTACACTTCACTTGGGGCCTCCTACGAGCAGTACTTC
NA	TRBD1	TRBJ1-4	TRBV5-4	CASSSRGIDEKLFF	TGTGCCAGCAGCTCCAGGGGGATCGATGAAAAACTGTTTTTT
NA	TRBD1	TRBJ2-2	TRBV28	CASSRLGQGNTGELFF	TGTGCCAGCAGCCGCCTCGGACAGGGGAACACCGGGGAGCTGTTTTTT
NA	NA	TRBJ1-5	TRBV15	CATQIGSNQPQHF	TGTGCCACGCAAATAGGGAGCAATCAGCCCCAGCATTTT
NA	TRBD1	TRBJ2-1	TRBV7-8	CASSMFSATGDNEQFF	TGTGCCAGCAGCATGTTCTCCGCGACAGGGGACAATGAGCAGTTCTTC
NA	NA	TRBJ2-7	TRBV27	CASSLIGYEQYF	TGTGCCAGCAGTTTAATCGGCTACGAGCAGTACTTC
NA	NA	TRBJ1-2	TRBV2	CASWEGPYGYTF	TGTGCCAGCTGGGAAGGGCCCTATGGCTACACCTTC
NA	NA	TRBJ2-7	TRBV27	CASSLGYLYEQYF	TGTGCCAGCAGTTTAGGGTATTTGTACGAGCAGTACTTC
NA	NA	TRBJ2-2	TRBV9	CASSVVGTGRAGELFF	TGTGCCAGCAGCGTAGTGGGGACCGGCAGGGCCGGGGAGCTGTTTTTT
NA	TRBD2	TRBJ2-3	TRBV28	CASSTTSGRGTTDTQYF	TGTGCCAGCAGTACGACTAGCGGGAGGGGAACCACAGATACGCAGTATTTT
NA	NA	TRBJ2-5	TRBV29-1	CSVETGMGGTQYF	TGCAGCGTAGAAACAGGGATGGGGGGGACCCAGTACTTC
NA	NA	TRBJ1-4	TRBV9	CASSVASATNEKLFF	TGTGCCAGCAGCGTAGCAAGTGCAACTAATGAAAAACTGTTTTTT
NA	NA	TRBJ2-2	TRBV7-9	CAWGDMGRTGELFF	TGTGCCTGGGGGGATATGGGACGAACCGGGGAGCTGTTTTTT
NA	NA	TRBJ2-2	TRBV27	CASGVSGAGELFF	TGTGCCAGCGGAGTCTCTGGGGCCGGGGAGCTGTTTTTT
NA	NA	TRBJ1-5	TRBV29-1	CSVQIDSYSNQPQHF	TGCAGCGTCCAAATTGACTCCTATAGCAATCAGCCCCAGCATTTT
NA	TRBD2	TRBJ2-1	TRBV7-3	CASSQTSGGLYNEQFF	TGTGCCAGCAGCCAGACTAGCGGGGGGCTCTACAATGAGCAGTTCTTC
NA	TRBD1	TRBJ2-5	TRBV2	CASSEEGDQGAYQETQYF	TGTGCCAGCAGTGAAGAAGGGGACCAGGGGGCGTACCAAGAGACCCAGTACTTC
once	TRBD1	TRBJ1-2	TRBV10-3	CAISDLSGPGGDGYTF	TGTGCCATCAGTGATCTTTCTGGCCCAGGGGGTGATGGCTACACCTTC
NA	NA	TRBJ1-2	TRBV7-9	CASSLGPVGSGEGYGYTF	TGTGCCAGCAGCTTAGGCCCGGTTGGAAGCGGTGAGGGCTATGGCTACACCTTC
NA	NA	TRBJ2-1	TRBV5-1	CASSLRLGNEQFF	TGCGCCAGCAGCCTTAGGTTGGGCAATGAGCAGTTCTTC
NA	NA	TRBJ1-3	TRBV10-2	CASSESLMDPGNTIYF	TGCGCCAGCAGTGAGTCCCTCATGGACCCTGGAAACACCATATATTTT
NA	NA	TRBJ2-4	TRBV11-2	CASSPIQGSTKNIQYF	TGTGCCAGCAGCCCAATCCAGGGGAGTACCAAAAACATTCAGTACTTC
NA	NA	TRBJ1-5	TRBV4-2	CASSQEFKGSNQPQHF	TGTGCCAGCAGCCAAGAATTTAAAGGGAGCAATCAGCCCCAGCATTTT
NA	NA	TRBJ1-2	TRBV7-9	CASSLGGSNYGYTF	TGTGCCAGCAGCCTAGGGGGTTCTAACTATGGCTACACCTTC
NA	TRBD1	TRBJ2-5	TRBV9	CASSLDRGSDYQETQYF	TGTGCCAGCAGCCTGGACAGGGGGTCGGACTATCAAGAGACCCAGTACTTC
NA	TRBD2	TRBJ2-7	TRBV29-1	CSVEDTERGDPYEQYF	TGCAGCGTTGAAGACACGGAGCGGGGGGACCCCTACGAGCAGTACTTC
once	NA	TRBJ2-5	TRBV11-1	CASSLQETQYF	TGTGCCAGCAGCTTACAAGAGACCCAGTACTTC
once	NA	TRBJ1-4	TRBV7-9	CASSLRDSVFNEKLFF	TGTGCCAGCAGCTTACGGGACTCGGTTTTTAATGAAAAACTGTTTTTT
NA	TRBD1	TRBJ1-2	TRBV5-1	CASTPGTGAAGSTF	TGCGCCAGCACCCCCGGGACAGGAGCGGCGGGGAGCACCTTC
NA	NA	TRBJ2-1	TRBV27	CASSLFMVGHNEQFF	TGTGCCAGCAGTTTATTCATGGTGGGACACAATGAGCAGTTCTTC
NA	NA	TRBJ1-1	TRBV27	CASSFRRTFAEAFF	TGTGCCAGCAGTTTTCGAAGGACTTTCGCTGAAGCTTTCTTT
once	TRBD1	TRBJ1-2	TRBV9	CASSGSTGSRGYTF	TGTGCCAGCAGCGGATCGACAGGGTCGAGGGGCTACACCTTC
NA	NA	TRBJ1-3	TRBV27	CASGGHSGNTIYF	TGTGCCAGTGGGGGCCACTCTGGAAACACCATATATTTT
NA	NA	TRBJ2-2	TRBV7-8	CASSSPGGWELFF	TGTGCCAGCAGCTCCCCCGGGGGTTGGGAGCTGTTTTTT
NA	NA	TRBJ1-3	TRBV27	CASSDRHAAGNTIYF	TGTGCCAGCAGCGATAGGCATGCGGCTGGAAACACCATATATTTT
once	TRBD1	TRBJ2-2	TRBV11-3	CASSNPGTGITGELFF	TGTGCCAGCAGCAACCCCGGGACAGGGATCACCGGGGAGCTGTTTTTT
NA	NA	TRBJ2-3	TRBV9	CASSVRDTQYF	TGTGCCAGCAGCGTCCGGGATACGCAGTATTTT
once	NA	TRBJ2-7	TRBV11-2	CASSPRDPPEQYF	TGTGCCAGCAGCCCCCGGGACCCGCCCGAGCAGTACTTC
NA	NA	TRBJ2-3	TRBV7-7	CALLLGASSDTQYF	TGTGCCCTCCTGCTTGGGGCTAGCTCAGATACGCAGTATTTT
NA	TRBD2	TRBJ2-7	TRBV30	CAWSGLRLAEAYEQYF	TGTGCCTGGAGCGGACTACGACTAGCGGAAGCCTACGAGCAGTACTTC
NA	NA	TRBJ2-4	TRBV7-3	CASSLGPLGIQYF	TGTGCCAGCAGCTTGGGACCCCTGGGCATTCAGTACTTC
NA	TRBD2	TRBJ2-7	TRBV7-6	CASSPGTSGGSYEQYF	TGTGCCAGCAGCCCGGGGACTAGCGGGGGCTCCTACGAGCAGTACTTC